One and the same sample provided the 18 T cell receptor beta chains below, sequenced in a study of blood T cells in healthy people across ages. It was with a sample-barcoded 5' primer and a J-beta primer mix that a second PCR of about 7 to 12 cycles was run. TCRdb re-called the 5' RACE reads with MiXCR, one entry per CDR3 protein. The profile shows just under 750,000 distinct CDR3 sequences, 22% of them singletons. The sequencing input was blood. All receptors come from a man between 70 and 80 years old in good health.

The CDR3 region is CASSYWDSFQETQYF. In DNA, the CDR3 is TGTGCCAGCAGTTACTGGGACAGTTTCCAAGAGACCCAGTACTTC. This chain connects TRBV6-5 to TRBJ2-5; 7 nucleotides match TRBD1. This CDR3 has 15 amino acids. The germline CDR1 and CDR2 sequences are MNHEY and SVGAGI. Trimming cost V 1 base and J 1 base; bases outside gene matches: 3.

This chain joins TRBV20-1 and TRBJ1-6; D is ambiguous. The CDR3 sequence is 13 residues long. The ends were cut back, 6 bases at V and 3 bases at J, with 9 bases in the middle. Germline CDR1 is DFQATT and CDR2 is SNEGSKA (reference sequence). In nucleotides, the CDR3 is TGCAGTGCCCCCGGCAACTATAATTCACCCCTCCACTTT. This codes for CSAPGNYNSPLHF.

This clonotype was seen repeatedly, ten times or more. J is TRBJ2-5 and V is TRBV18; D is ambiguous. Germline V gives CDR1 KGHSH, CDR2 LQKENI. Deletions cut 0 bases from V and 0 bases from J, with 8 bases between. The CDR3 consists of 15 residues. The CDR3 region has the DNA TGTGCCAGCTCACCACCAGCCTACTACCAAGAGACCCAGTACTTC. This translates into CASSPPAYYQETQYF.

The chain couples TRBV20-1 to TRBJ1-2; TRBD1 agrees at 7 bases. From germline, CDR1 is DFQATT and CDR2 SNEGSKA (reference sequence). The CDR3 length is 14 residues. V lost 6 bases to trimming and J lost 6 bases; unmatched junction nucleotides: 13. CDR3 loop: CSALPRGPNNGYTF. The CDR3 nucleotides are TGCAGTGCCCTGCCTAGGGGGCCGAACAATGGCTACACCTTC.

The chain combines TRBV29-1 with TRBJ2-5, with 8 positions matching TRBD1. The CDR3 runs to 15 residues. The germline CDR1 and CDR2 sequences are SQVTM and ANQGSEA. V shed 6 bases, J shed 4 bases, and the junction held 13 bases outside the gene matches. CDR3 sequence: CSVYDRGRGRETQYF. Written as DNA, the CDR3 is TGCAGCGTGTATGACAGGGGTCGAGGTCGAGAGACCCAGTACTTC.

CDR3 coding DNA: TGTGCCAGCACCAAGACGTGGGCGCGGGATGAAAAACTGTTTTTT. It codes for CASTKTWARDEKLFF. The rearrangement links TRBV12-3 or TRBV12-4 to TRBJ1-4; D gene uncertain. This CDR3 is 15 amino acids long. Trimming stripped 7 bases from V and 6 bases from J, with 18 bases between.

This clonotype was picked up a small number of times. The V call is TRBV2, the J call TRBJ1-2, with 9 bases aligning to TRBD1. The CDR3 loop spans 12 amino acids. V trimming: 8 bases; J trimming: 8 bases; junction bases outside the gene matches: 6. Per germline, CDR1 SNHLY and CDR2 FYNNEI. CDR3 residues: CASPDRGKGYTF. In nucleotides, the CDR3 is TGTGCCAGCCCGGACAGGGGAAAAGGCTACACCTTC.

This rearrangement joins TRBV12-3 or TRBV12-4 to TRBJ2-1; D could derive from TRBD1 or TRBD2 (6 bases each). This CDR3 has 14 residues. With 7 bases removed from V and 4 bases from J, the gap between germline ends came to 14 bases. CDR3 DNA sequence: TGTGCCAGCAACCTTAGAGGGGGGTACAATGAGCAGTTCTTC. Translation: CASNLRGGYNEQFF.

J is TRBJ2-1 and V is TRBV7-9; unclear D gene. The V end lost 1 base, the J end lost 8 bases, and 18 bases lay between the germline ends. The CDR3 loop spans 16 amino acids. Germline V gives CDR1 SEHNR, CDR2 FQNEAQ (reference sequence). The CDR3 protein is CASSLVGRAGWDEQFF. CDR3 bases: TGTGCCAGCAGCTTAGTGGGTAGGGCAGGTTGGGATGAGCAGTTCTTC.

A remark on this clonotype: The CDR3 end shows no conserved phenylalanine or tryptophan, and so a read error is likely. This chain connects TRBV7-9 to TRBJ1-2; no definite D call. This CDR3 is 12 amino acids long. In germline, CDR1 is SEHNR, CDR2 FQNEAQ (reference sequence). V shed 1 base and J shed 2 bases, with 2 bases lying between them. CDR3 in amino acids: CASSLGNYGYTL. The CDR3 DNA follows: TGTGCCAGCAGCTTAGGAAACTATGGCTACACCCTC.

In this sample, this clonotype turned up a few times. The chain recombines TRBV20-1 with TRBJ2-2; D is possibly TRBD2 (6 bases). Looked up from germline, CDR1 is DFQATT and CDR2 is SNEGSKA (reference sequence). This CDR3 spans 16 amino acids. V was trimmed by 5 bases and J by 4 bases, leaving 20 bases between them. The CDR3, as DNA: TGCAGTGCTGCGGGACTCCATTGGGGTGGCACCGGGGAGCTGTTTTTT. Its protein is CSAAGLHWGGTGELFF.

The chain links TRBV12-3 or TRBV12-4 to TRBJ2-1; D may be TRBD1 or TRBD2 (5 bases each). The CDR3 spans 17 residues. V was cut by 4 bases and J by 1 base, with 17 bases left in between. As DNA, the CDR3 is TGTGCCAGCAGTTCTACCGGGACGGACACTTCCTACAATGAGCAGTTCTTC. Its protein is CASSSTGTDTSYNEQFF.

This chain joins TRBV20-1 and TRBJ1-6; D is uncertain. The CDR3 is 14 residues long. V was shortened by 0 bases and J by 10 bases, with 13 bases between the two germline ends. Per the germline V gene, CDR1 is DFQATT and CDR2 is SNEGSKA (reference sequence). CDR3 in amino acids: CSARDSVNRSPLHF. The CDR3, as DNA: TGCAGTGCTAGAGATTCGGTCAATCGATCACCCCTCCACTTT.

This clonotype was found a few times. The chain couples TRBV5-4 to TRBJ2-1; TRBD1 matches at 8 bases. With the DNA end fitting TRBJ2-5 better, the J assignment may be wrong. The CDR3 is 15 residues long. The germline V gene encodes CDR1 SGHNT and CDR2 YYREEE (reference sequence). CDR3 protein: CASSLGQGPRETQYF. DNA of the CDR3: TGTGCCAGCAGCTTAGGACAGGGTCCGAGGGAGACCCAGTACTTC.

The CDR3 sequence is CASSLGQGAPGYTF. In nucleotides, the CDR3 is TGTGCCAGCAGCCTCGGACAGGGGGCGCCTGGCTACACCTTC. The chain couples TRBV13 to TRBJ1-2; 11 bases match TRBD1. Looked up from germline, CDR1 is PRHDT and CDR2 is FYEKMQ (reference sequence). The CDR3 consists of 14 residues. V lost 5 bases, J lost 7 bases, and 6 bases stayed unmatched. The full variable domain, completed using reference TRBV13 and TRBJ1-2, is AAGVIQSPRHLIKEKRETATLKCYPIPRHDTVYWYQQGPGQDPQFLISFYEKMQSDKGSIPDRFSAQQFSDYHSELNMSSLELGDSALYFCASSLGQGAPGYTFGSGTRLTVV.

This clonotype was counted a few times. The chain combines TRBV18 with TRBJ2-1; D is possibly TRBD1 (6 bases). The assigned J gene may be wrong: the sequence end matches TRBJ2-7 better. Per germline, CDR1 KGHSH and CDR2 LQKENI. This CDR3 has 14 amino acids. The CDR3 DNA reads TGTGCCAGCTCACCGTTGGGACATAGCTACGAGCAGTACTTC. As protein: CASSPLGHSYEQYF.

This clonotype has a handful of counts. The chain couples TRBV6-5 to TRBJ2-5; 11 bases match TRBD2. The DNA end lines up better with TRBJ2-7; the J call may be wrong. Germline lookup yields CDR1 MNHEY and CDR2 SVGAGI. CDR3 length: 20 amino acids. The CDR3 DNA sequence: TGTGCCAGCAGTTCCACAAGACTAGCGGGATTATCCCTCTTCTCCTACGAGCAGTACGTC. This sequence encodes CASSSTRLAGLSLFSYEQYV.

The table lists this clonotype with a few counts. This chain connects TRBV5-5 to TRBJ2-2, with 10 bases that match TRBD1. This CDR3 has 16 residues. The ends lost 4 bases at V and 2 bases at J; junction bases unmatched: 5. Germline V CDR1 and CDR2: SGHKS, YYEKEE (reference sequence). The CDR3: CASSQGTGVNTGELFF. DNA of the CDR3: TGTGCCAGCAGCCAAGGGACAGGGGTCAACACCGGGGAGCTGTTTTTT.